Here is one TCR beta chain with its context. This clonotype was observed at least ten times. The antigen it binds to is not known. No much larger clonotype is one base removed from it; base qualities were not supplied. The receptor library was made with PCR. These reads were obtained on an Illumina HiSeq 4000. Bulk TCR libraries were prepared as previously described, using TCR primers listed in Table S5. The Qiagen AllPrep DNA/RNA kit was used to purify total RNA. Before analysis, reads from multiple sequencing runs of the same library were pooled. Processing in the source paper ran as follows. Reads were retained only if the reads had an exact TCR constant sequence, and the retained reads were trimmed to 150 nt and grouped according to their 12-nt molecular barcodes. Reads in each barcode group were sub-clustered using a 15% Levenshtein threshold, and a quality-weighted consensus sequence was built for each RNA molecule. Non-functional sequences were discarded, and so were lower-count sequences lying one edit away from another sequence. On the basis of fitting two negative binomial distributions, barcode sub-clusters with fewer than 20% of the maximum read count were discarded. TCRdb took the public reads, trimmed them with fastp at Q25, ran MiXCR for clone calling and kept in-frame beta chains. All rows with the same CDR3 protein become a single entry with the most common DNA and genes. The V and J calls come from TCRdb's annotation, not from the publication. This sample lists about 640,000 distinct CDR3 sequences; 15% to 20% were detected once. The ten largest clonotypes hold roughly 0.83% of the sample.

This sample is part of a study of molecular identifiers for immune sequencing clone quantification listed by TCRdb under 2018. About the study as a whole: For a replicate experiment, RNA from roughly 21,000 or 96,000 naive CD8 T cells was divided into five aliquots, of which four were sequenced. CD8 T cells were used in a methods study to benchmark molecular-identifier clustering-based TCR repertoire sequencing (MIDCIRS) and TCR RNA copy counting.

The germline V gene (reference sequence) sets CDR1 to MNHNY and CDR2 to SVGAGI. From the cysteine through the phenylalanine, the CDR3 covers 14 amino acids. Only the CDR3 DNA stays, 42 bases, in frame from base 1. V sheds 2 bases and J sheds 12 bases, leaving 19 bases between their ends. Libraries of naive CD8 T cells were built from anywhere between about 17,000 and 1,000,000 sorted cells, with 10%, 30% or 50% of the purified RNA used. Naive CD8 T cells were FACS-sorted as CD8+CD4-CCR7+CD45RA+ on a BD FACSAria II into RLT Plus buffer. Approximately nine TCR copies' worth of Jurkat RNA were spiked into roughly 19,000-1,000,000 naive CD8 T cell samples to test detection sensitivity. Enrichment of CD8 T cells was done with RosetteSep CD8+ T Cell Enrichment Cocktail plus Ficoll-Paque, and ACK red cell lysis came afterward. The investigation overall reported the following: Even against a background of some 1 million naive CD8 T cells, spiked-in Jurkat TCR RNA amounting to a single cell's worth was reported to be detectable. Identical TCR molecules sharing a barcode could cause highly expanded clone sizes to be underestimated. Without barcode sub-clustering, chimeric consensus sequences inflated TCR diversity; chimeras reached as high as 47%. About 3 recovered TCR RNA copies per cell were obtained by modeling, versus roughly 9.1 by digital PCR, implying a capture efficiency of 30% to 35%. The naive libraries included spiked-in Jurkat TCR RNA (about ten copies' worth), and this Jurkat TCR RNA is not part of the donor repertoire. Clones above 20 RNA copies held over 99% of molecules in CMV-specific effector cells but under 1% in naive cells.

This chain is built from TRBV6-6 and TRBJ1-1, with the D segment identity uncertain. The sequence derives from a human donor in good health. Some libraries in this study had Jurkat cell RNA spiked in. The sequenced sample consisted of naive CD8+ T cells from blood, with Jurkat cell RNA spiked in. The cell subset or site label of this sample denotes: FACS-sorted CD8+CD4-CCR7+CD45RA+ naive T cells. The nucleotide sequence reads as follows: TGTGCCAGCAGTTACCCTTCCCCAGGCGATCGATCTTTCTTT. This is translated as CASSYPSPGDRSFF.